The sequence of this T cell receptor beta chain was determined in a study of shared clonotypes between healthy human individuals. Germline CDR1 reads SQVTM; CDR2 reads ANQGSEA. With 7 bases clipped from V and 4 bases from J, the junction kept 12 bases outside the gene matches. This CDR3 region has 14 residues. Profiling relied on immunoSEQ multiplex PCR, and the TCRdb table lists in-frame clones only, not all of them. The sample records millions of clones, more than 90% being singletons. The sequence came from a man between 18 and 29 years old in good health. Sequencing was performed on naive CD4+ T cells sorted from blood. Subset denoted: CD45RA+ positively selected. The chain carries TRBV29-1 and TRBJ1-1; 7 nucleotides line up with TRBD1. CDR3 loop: CSATGTALGTEAFF. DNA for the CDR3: TGCAGCGCCACCGGGACAGCCTTGGGCACTGAAGCTTTCTTT. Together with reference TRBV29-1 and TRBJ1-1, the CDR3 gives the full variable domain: SAVISQKPSRDICQRGTSLTIQCQVDSQVTMMFWYRQQPGQSLTLIATANQGSEATYESGFVIDKFPISRPNLTFSTLTVSNMSPEDSSIYLCSATGTALGTEAFFGQGTRLTVV.